This record concerns one T cell receptor beta chain sequence. Its antigen is as yet unknown. The data belong to a study of OX40 agonist ivuxolimab in advanced cancers. With 5 bases clipped from V and 7 bases from J, the junction kept 7 bases outside the gene matches. CDR3 length: 14 amino acids. Germline CDR1 reads SEHNR; CDR2 reads FQNEAQ (reference sequence). Method: immunoSEQ multiplex PCR; TCRdb's copy keeps in-frame clones and lacks some. This table holds approximately 46,000 clones, approximately 86% found once. Overall study results and limits: CD8+ T cells were the subset that, on average, had more expanded clones than CD4+.

The V gene is TRBV7-9, the J gene TRBJ2-4; 8 bases match TRBD1. The sequence was obtained from an adult with an advanced solid tumor such as melanoma, head and neck, liver or kidney cancer. The specimen was CD4+ or CD8+ T cells sorted from blood, collected in a trial of the OX40 agonist ivuxolimab. The chain's CDR3 is CASSPDRGPNIQYF. CDR3 nucleotides: TGTGCCAGCAGCCCTGACAGGGGCCCCAACATTCAGTACTTC.